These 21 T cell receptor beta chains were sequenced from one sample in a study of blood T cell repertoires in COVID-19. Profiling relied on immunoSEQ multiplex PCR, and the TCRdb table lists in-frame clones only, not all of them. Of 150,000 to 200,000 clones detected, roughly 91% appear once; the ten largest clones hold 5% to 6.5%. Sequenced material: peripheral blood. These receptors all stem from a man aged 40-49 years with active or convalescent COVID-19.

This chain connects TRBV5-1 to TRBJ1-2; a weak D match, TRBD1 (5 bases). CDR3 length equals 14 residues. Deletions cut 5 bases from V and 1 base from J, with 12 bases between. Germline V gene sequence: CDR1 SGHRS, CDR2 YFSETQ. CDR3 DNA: TGCGCCAGCAGGGAAGGGGCAGGTAACTATGGCTACACCTTC. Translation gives CASREGAGNYGYTF.

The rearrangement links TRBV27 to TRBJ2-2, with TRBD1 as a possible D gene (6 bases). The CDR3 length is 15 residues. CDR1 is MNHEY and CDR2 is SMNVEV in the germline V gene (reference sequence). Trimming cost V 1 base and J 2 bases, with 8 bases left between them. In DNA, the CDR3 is TGTGCCAGCAGTTTATTAGGGGGAAACACCGGGGAGCTGTTTTTT. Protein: CASSLLGGNTGELFF.

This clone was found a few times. In DNA form, the CDR3 reads TGCGCCAGCAGCTTAACTAGGACGGGGTATTACGAGCAGTACTTC. Amino acids: CASSLTRTGYYEQYF. The chain uses TRBV5-1 and TRBJ2-7; maybe TRBD2 (5 bases). Trimming cost V 2 bases and J 4 bases, with 16 bases left between them. CDR1 SGHRS and CDR2 YFSETQ come from the germline V gene. CDR3 length: 15 amino acids. The whole variable domain, filled in from reference TRBV5-1 and TRBJ2-7, reads KAGVTQTPRYLIKTRGQQVTLSCSPISGHRSVSWYQQTPGQGLQFLFEYFSETQRNKGNFPGRFSGRQFSNSRSEMNVSTLELGDSALYLCASSLTRTGYYEQYFGPGTRLTVT.

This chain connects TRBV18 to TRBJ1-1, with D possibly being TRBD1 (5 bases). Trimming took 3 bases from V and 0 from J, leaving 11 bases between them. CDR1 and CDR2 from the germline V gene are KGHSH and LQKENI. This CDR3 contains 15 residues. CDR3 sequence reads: CASSPGANMNTEAFF. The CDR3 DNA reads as TGTGCCAGCTCACCTGGGGCCAATATGAACACTGAAGCTTTCTTT.

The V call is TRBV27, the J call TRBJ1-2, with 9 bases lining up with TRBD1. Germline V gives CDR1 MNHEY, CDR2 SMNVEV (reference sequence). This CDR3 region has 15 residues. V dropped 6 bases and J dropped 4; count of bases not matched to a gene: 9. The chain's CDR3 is CASSPITGGTYGYTF. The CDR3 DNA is TGTGCCAGCAGCCCCATAACAGGGGGCACCTATGGCTACACCTTC.

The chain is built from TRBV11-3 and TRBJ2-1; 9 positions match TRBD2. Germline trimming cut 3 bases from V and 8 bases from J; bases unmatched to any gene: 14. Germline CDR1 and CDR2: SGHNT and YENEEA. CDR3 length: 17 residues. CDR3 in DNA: TGTGCCAGCAGCTTCCGGCGGGGCGGGAGGGTCTTAGATGAGCAGTTCTTC. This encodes CASSFRRGGRVLDEQFF.

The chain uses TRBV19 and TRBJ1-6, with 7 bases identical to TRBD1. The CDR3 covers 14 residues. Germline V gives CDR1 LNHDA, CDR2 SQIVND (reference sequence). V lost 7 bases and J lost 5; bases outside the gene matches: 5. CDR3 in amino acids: CASKYTGDNSPLHF. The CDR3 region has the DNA TGTGCCAGTAAATACACAGGGGATAATTCACCCCTCCACTTT.

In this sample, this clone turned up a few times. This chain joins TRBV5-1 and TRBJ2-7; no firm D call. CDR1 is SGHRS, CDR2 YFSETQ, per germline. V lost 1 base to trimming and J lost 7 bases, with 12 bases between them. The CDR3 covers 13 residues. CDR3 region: CASSLQTAGEQYF. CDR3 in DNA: TGCGCCAGCAGCTTGCAAACAGCCGGAGAGCAGTACTTC.

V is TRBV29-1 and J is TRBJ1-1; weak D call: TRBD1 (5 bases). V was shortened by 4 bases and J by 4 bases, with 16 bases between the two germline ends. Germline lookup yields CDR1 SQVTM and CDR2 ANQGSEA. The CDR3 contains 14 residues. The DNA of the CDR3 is TGCAGCGTTGTTTGGAGGGGTGGCGGCACTGAAGCTTTCTTT. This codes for CSVVWRGGGTEAFF.

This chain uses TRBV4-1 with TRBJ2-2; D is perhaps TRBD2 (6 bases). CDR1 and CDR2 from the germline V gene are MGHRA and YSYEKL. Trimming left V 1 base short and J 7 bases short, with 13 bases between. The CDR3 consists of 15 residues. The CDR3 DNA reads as TGCGCCAGCAGCCAAGCGGGGGATAGGTTCGGGGAGCTGTTTTTT. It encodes CASSQAGDRFGELFF.

CDR3 sequence reads: CASSLPGDTEAFF. The CDR3 DNA reads TGTGCCAGCAGCTTGCCGGGGGACACTGAAGCTTTCTTT. V usage is TRBV5-4 and J usage is TRBJ1-1; possible D gene TRBD1, 5 bases. This CDR3 is built from 13 residues. Germline CDR1 is SGHNT and CDR2 is YYREEE (reference sequence). Between the trimmed V and J ends, which lost 1 base and 3 bases, there was a span of 7 bases. The full variable domain, in which reference TRBV5-4 and TRBJ1-1 provide the parts outside the CDR3, is ETGVTQSPTHLIKTRGQQVTLRCSSQSGHNTVSWYQQALGQGPQFIFQYYREEENGRGNFPPRFSGLQFPNYSSELNVNALELDDSALYLCASSLPGDTEAFFGQGTRLTVV.

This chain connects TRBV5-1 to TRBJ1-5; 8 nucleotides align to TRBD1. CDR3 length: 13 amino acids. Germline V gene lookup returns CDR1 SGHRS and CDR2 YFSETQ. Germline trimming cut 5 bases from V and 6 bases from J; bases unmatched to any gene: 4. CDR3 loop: CASSIGQGQPQHF. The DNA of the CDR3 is TGCGCCAGCAGTATCGGACAGGGTCAGCCCCAGCATTTT.

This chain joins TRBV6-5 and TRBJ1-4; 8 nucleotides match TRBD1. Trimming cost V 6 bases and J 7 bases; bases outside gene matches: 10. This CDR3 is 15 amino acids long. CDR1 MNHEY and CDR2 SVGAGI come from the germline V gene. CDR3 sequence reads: CASSETGEWSEKLFF. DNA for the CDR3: TGTGCCAGCAGCGAGACAGGGGAGTGGAGTGAAAAACTGTTTTTT.

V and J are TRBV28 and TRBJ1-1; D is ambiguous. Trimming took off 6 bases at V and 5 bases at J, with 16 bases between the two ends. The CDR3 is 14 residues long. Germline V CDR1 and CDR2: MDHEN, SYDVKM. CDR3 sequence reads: CASSPRAAGTEAFF. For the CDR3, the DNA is TGTGCCAGCAGCCCCCGGGCCGCGGGGACTGAAGCTTTCTTT.

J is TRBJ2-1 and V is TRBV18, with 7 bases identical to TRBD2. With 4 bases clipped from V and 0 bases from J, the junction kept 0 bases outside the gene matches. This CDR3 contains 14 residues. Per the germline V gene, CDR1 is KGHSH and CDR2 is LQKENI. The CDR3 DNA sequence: TGTGCCAGCTCACGCGGGGGCTCCTACAATGAGCAGTTCTTC. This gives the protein CASSRGGSYNEQFF.

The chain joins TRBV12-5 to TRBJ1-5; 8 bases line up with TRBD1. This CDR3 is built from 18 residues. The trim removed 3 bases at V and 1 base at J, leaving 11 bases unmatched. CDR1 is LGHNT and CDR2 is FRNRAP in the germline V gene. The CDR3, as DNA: TGTGCTAGTGGTTTCCAGGTACGAGACAGGGGAAGCAATCAGCCCCAGCATTTT. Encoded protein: CASGFQVRDRGSNQPQHF.

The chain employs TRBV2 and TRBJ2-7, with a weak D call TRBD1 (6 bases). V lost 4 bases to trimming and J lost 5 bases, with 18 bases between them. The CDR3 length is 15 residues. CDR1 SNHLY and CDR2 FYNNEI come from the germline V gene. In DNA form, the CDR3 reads TGTGCCAGCAGTGGGTCGGGACAAGGATACGACGAGCAGTACTTC. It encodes CASSGSGQGYDEQYF.

The CDR3 DNA reads TGTGCCAGCAGCCCCCTAATCATAGGGGGGAACACTGAAGCTTTCTTT. This sequence encodes CASSPLIIGGNTEAFF. The chain recombines TRBV3-1 (or the pseudogene TRBV3-2) with TRBJ1-1, with TRBD1 as a possible D gene (6 bases). The germline V and J ends were trimmed by 4 bases and 1 base, with 16 bases remaining between them. Germline V gene sequence: CDR1 LGHDT, CDR2 YNNKEL (reference sequence). The CDR3 covers 16 residues.

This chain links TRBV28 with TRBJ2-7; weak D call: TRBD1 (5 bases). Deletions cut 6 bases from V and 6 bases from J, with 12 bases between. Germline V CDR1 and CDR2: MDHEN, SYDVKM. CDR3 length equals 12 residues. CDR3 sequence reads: CASSPLRGEQYF. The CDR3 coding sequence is TGTGCCAGCAGCCCTCTTAGGGGCGAGCAGTACTTC. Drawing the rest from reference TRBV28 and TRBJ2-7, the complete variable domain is DVKVTQSSRYLVKRTGEKVFLECVQDMDHENMFWYRQDPGLGLRLIYFSYDVKMKEKGDIPEGYSVSREKKERFSLILESASTNQTSMYLCASSPLRGEQYFGPGTRLTVT.

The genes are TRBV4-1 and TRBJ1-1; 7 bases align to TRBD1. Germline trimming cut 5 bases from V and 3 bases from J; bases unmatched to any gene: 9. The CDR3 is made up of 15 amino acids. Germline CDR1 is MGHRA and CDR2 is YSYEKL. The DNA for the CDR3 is TGCGCCAGCAGCATCCGGGACAGTACGGACACTGAAGCTTTCTTT. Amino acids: CASSIRDSTDTEAFF.

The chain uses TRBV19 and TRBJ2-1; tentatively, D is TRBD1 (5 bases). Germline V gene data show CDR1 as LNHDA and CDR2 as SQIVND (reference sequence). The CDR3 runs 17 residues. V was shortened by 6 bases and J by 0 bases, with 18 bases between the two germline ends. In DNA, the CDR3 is TGTGCCAGTAGCCCCCAAAGACAGATTAGCTCCTACAATGAGCAGTTCTTC. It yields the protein CASSPQRQISSYNEQFF.